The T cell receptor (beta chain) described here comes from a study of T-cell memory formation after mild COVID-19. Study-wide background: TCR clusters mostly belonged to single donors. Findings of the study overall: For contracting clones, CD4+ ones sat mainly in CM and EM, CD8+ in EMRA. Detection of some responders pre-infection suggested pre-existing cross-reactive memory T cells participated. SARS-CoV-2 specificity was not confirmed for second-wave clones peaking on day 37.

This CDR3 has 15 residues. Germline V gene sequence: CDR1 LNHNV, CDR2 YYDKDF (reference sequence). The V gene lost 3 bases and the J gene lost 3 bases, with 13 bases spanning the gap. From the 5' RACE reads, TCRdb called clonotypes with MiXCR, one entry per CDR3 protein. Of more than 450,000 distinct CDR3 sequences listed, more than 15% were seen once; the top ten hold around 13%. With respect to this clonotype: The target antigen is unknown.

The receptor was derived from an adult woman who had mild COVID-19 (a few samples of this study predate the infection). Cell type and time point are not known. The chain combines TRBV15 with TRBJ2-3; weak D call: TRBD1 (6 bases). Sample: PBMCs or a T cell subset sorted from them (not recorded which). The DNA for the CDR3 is TGTGCCACCAGCAGGGTGGGGGCGAGAACAGATACGCAGTATTTT. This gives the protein CATSRVGARTDTQYF.